The rows below give T cell receptor beta chains drawn from one sample of a study of technical replicates of blood from a handful of donors. Profiling relied on immunoSEQ multiplex PCR, and the TCRdb table lists in-frame clones only, not all of them. The data contain about 15,000 clones, about nine tenths of them singletons. Sequencing input: PBMCs. These receptors originate from a human donor in good health. Both conserved end residues are part of each CDR3. The D gene is left open where the match is weak. Clone size, where shown, is once, few, many, or a class for clones that have expanded.

>.|TRBV5-1|TRBJ2-7|.
TGCGCCAGCAGCTTGCCAGGTCCAGGGGATTTAGACGAGCAGTACTTC
CASSLPGPGDLDEQYF
>.|TRBV6-4|TRBJ2-2|.
TGTGCCAGCAGACAGAACACCGGGGAGCTGTTTTTT
CASRQNTGELFF
>.|TRBV5-6|TRBJ1-5|few
TGTGCCAGCAGCTTTACGACAGGAGAACAGCCCCAGCATTTT
CASSFTTGEQPQHF
>TRBD1|TRBV19|TRBJ2-3|.
TGTGCCAGTAGCCTACAGGGGGGACGCACAGATACGCAGTATTTT
CASSLQGGRTDTQYF
>TRBD1|TRBV28|TRBJ2-7|.
TGTGCCAGCAGTTTATTGAGGGGGCCCCACGAGCAGTACTTC
CASSLLRGPHEQYF
>.|TRBV27|TRBJ2-1|.
TGTGCCAGCAGTTTAACCGCCTACCCTAGCTCCTACAATGAGCAGTTCTTC
CASSLTAYPSSYNEQFF
>.|TRBV6-1|TRBJ2-1|.
TGTGCCAGCAGTAGACGACTAGGGCGAGACAATGAGCAGTTCTTC
CASSRRLGRDNEQFF
>.|TRBV2|TRBJ1-2|.
TGTGCCAGCAGTCTGTCGACAGCAGCTAACTATGGCTACACCTTC
CASSLSTAANYGYTF
>TRBD2|TRBV27|TRBJ2-1|once
TGTGCCAGCAGAGAACTAGCGGGATCACCAGGCAATGAGCAGTTCTTC
CASRELAGSPGNEQFF
>.|TRBV6-1|TRBJ2-5|.
TGTGCCAGCTCCCGCGTAAGAGAGACCCAGTACTTC
CASSRVRETQYF
>TRBD2|TRBV9|TRBJ2-1|.
TGTGCCAGCAGCGCGACGAGGACTAGCGGGAGGGCAGGGCGTGAGCAGTTCTTC
CASSATRTSGRAGREQFF
>.|TRBV5-4|TRBJ2-3|.
TGTGCCAGCAGCCTCGGGACTAGCACAGATACGCAGTATTTT
CASSLGTSTDTQYF
>TRBD1|TRBV7-9|TRBJ2-3|.
TGTGCCAGCAGCTTTTCCGGACAGGGGGGAAATACGCAGTATTTT
CASSFSGQGGNTQYF
>.|TRBV15|TRBJ2-2|.
TGTGCCACCAGCAGAGAAGGCGGGGCGAACACCGGGGAGCTGTTTTTT
CATSREGGANTGELFF
>.|TRBV27|TRBJ2-7|.
TGTGCCAGCACACGCGCAGGGCAGCCCCACGAGCAGTACTTC
CASTRAGQPHEQYF
>TRBD2|TRBV28|TRBJ2-1|.
TGTGCCAGCAGTTTACCGCGACTAGCGGGAGGGCCCAACAATGAGCAGTTCTTC
CASSLPRLAGGPNNEQFF
>.|TRBV6-4|TRBJ2-1|.
TGTGCCAGCAGTGACCCGGGAGTTGATGAGCAGTTCTTC
CASSDPGVDEQFF
>.|TRBV19|TRBJ1-1|once
TGTGCCAGTAGTTTCAGGGGTTATCGGGGCACTGAAGCTTTCTTT
CASSFRGYRGTEAFF
>TRBD1|TRBV5-1|TRBJ1-5|.
TGCGCCAGCAGCTTGGGGACAGGTAGCAATCAGCCCCAGCATTTT
CASSLGTGSNQPQHF
>TRBD1|TRBV6-5|TRBJ1-5|.
TGTGCCAGCAGTGAAGGACAGGGCTTTCAGCCCCAGCATTTT
CASSEGQGFQPQHF
>.|TRBV5-6|TRBJ1-2|.
TGTGCCAGCAGCTTGGATCAATATGGCTACACCTTC
CASSLDQYGYTF
>.|TRBV6-4|TRBJ2-4|once
TGTGCCAGCAGTCTTAGACAGGGCGGGGACATTCAGTACTTC
CASSLRQGGDIQYF
>TRBD2|TRBV15|TRBJ2-1|.
TGTGCCACCAGCAGAGATCCTCCCCCTAGCGGGAAGGACAATGAGCAGTTCTTC
CATSRDPPPSGKDNEQFF
>.|TRBV30|TRBJ1-3|.
TGTGCCTGGAGCAGGGGTTCTGGAAACACCATATATTTT
CAWSRGSGNTIYF
>.|TRBV6-5|TRBJ2-7|.
TGTGCCAGCTCGATCGGGAGCTCCTACGAGCAGTACTTC
CASSIGSSYEQYF
>.|TRBV25-1|TRBJ1-4|once
TGTGCCAGCAGTGAATGGGTAGGGACAGAAAAACTGTTTTTT
CASSEWVGTEKLFF
>TRBD1|TRBV6-1|TRBJ2-7|.
TGTGCCAGCAGTGGGACAGGGCCCCACGAGCAGTACTTC
CASSGTGPHEQYF
>TRBD2|TRBV27|TRBJ2-7|.
TGTGCCAGCAGAGAACTAGCGGGTCTTCCCGCGTCCCACTTC
CASRELAGLPASHF
>TRBD2|TRBV7-9|TRBJ2-1|.
TGTGCCAGCAGCTTAGGAAGGCTAGCGGGAGGGCCCAATGAGCAGTTCTTC
CASSLGRLAGGPNEQFF
>.|TRBV19|TRBJ2-3|.
TGTGCCAGTAGTATCTATGTCCGCACAGATACGCAGTATTTT
CASSIYVRTDTQYF
>TRBD1|TRBV27|TRBJ2-5|.
TGTGCCAGCAGTTCCCCCGGGACAGATCAAGAGACCCAGTACTTC
CASSSPGTDQETQYF
>TRBD2|TRBV10-3|TRBJ2-5|.
TGTGCCATCAGTGAGGCGGGAGGTGAATTAGAGACCCAGTACTTC
CAISEAGGELETQYF
>.|TRBV25-1|TRBJ2-7|once
TGTGCCAGCAGTGATACTTCTTCTTGGGACTCTCCGCAGTACTTC
CASSDTSSWDSPQYF
>TRBD1|TRBV5-4|TRBJ1-1|.
TGTGCCAGCAGCGGGGACAGGGGTGGCACTGAAGCTTTCTTT
CASSGDRGGTEAFF
>TRBD1|TRBV5-1|TRBJ2-5|.
TGCGCCAGCAGCACCGGGACAGGGGCTGGAGAGACCCAGTACTTC
CASSTGTGAGETQYF
>TRBD2|TRBV27|TRBJ2-7|.
TGTGCCAGCAGTTTATCGATGGGGAGGGTTAATGACTACGAGCAGTACTTC
CASSLSMGRVNDYEQYF
>.|TRBV5-1|TRBJ2-7|.
TGCGCCAGCAGCCCGGGCGGGCCACGCTCCTACGAGCAGTACTTC
CASSPGGPRSYEQYF
>TRBD2|TRBV19|TRBJ2-1|.
TGTGCCAGTAGTCCAGTCGGGGCTAGCGGAACCTACAATGAGCAGTTCTTC
CASSPVGASGTYNEQFF
>.|TRBV2|TRBJ2-7|.
TGTGCCAGCATCTTCGGGACAAACTCCTACGAGCAGTACTTC
CASIFGTNSYEQYF
>.|TRBV29-1|TRBJ1-2|once
TGCAGCGTGGGGGGGGGTAGGGTTCGTGGCTACACCTTC
CSVGGGRVRGYTF